A single sample gave rise to the 17 T cell receptor beta chains below, sequenced in a study of blood T cell repertoires in COVID-19. Using immunoSEQ multiplex PCR, the repertoire was profiled, and TCRdb retains in-frame clones only, with some absent. This table holds about 210,000 clones, almost 85% found once. Sample: peripheral blood. All receptors come from a woman aged 40 to 49 with acute or convalescent COVID-19.

This clone was detected only a few times. The genes are TRBV18 and TRBJ2-1; TRBD2 agrees at 14 bases. In germline, CDR1 is KGHSH, CDR2 LQKENI. The CDR3 totals 15 residues. With 5 bases clipped from V and 6 bases from J, the junction kept 3 bases outside the gene matches. DNA of the CDR3: TGTGCCAGCTCAGGGACTAGCGGGGGATCCAATGAGCAGTTCTTC. It yields the protein CASSGTSGGSNEQFF.

This chain connects TRBV7-2 to TRBJ2-7; 8 bases align to TRBD1. The CDR3 runs 14 residues. With V trimmed by 5 bases and J by 4 bases, 7 bases remained unmatched. Germline CDR1 and CDR2: SGHTA and FQGNSA. The CDR3: CASSPDRDYYEQYF. CDR3 in DNA: TGTGCCAGCAGCCCGGACAGGGATTATTACGAGCAGTACTTC.

The CDR3 sequence is CASSRAQGMNTEAFF. DNA for the CDR3: TGCGCCAGCAGCCGAGCGCAGGGGATGAACACTGAAGCTTTCTTT. V is TRBV4-1 and J is TRBJ1-1; tentative D call: TRBD1 (6 bases). The CDR3 length is 15 residues. Germline CDR1 reads MGHRA; CDR2 reads YSYEKL. V was clipped by 4 bases and J by 0 bases, with 12 bases between them.

J is TRBJ2-7 and V is TRBV6-5; D might be TRBD2 (6 bases). V was trimmed by 6 bases and J by 3 bases, leaving 12 bases between them. The CDR3 has 13 residues. CDR1 MNHEY and CDR2 SVGAGI come from the germline V gene. The CDR3 DNA sequence: TGTGCCAGCAGCCAGGGACTTTACTACGAGCAGTACTTC. Translating it yields CASSQGLYYEQYF.

This clone was observed a handful of times. CDR3: CASSPGDFSSYEQYF. CDR3 in DNA: TGTGCCAGCAGCCCGGGGGACTTCAGCTCCTACGAGCAGTACTTC. The chain has TRBV2 and TRBJ2-7; perhaps TRBD2 as D (6 bases). The ends were cut back, 6 bases at V and 0 bases at J, with 15 bases in the middle. The CDR3 length is 15 residues. Germline CDR1 SNHLY, CDR2 FYNNEI.

J is TRBJ2-3 and V is TRBV6-5; TRBD1 is a possible D gene (6 bases). This CDR3 is built from 15 residues. V was clipped by 6 bases and J by 0 bases, with 13 bases between them. The germline V gene encodes CDR1 MNHEY and CDR2 SVGAGI. In DNA, the CDR3 is TGTGCCAGCAGCAGTAACAGGGCTAGCACAGATACGCAGTATTTT. This codes for CASSSNRASTDTQYF.

The chain has TRBV7-2 and TRBJ1-2, with D perhaps TRBD1 (6 bases). The CDR3 consists of 13 residues. V was trimmed by 3 bases and J by 8 bases, leaving 13 bases between them. CDR1 and CDR2 (germline): SGHTA, FQGNSA. CDR3 protein: CASSFAGVQGYTF. CDR3 coding DNA: TGTGCCAGCAGCTTCGCAGGGGTGCAAGGCTACACCTTC.

This chain connects TRBV6-2 or TRBV6-3 to TRBJ1-1; 8 bases are a match to TRBD1. CDR1 and CDR2 from the germline V gene are MNHEY and SVGEGT. V shed 2 bases, J shed 0 bases, and the junction held 8 bases outside the gene matches. The CDR3 spans 17 residues. The CDR3 spells CASSYDPRQGMNTEAFF. The CDR3 nucleotides read TGTGCCAGCAGTTACGACCCGCGACAGGGGATGAACACTGAAGCTTTCTTT.

This clone showed up just a few times. The chain is built from TRBV19 and TRBJ2-1; D not certain. V lost 5 bases and J 4 bases, leaving 12 bases between the germline ends. The CDR3 is made up of 14 amino acids. Germline CDR1 and CDR2: LNHDA and SQIVND (reference sequence). As DNA, the CDR3 is TGTGCCAGTAGTCCAAACAGATTATACAATGAGCAGTTCTTC. It yields the protein CASSPNRLYNEQFF.

The genes are TRBV19 and TRBJ1-2; 9 nucleotides agree with TRBD1. Germline CDR1 LNHDA, CDR2 SQIVND (reference sequence). The length of the CDR3 is 13 residues. After removal of 9 bases from V and 8 bases from J, the junction contained 10 bases not matched to a gene. Written as DNA, the CDR3 is TGTGCCAGCCGATTACAGGGGGCGGAAGGCTACACCTTC. Protein sequence: CASRLQGAEGYTF.

The rearrangement joins TRBV5-1 to TRBJ1-4; the match to TRBD1 covers 7 bases. The V gene's germline CDR1 is SGHRS and CDR2 YFSETQ. Trimming cost V 0 bases and J 12 bases; bases outside gene matches: 8. This CDR3 comprises 14 residues. In DNA form, the CDR3 reads TGCGCCAGCAGCTTGGACCGCCCAGGGGGTCAACTGTTTTTT. Encoded protein: CASSLDRPGGQLFF.

This rearrangement joins TRBV3-1 (or the pseudogene TRBV3-2) to TRBJ2-5, with D possibly matching TRBD1 (5 bases). From germline, CDR1 is LGHDT and CDR2 YNNKEL (reference sequence). Trimming removed 2 bases from V and 10 bases from J, with 11 bases in between. The CDR3 covers 12 residues. The CDR3 DNA reads as TGTGCCAGCAGCCAACAAAGACAGATCCAGTACTTC. Residues: CASSQQRQIQYF.

This chain joins TRBV11-2 and TRBJ1-2, with 12 bases fitting TRBD1. The CDR3 spans 15 residues. The ends lost 4 bases at V and 3 bases at J; junction bases unmatched: 3. Germline CDR1 and CDR2: SGHAT and FQNNGV. CDR3 loop: CASSSGTGGHYGYTF. The CDR3 coding sequence is TGTGCCAGCAGCTCCGGGACAGGGGGCCACTATGGCTACACCTTC.

The CDR3 bases are TGTGCCAGCAGCTTAGTGACTAGACCCGACAATGAGCAGTTCTTC. The encoded protein is CASSLVTRPDNEQFF. The V gene is TRBV7-2, the J gene TRBJ2-1; D is possibly TRBD2 (6 bases). This CDR3 is 15 amino acids long. V was clipped by 1 base and J by 5 bases, with 12 bases between them. The V gene's germline CDR1 is SGHTA and CDR2 FQGNSA.

This clone was picked up one time. The gene calls are TRBV7-9 and TRBJ2-1, with 7 bases that match TRBD1. Germline V lookup: CDR1 SEHNR, CDR2 FQNEAQ (reference sequence). CDR3 length equals 15 residues. J gave up 4 bases and V 4 bases, and 7 bases lay outside the gene matches. The CDR3 bases are TGTGCCAGCAGCTCCCCGGGACAGAGATACAATGAGCAGTTCTTC. Residues: CASSSPGQRYNEQFF.

The DNA of the CDR3 is TGTGCCAGCAGTGAAGCGCTAACGGGTAATGAGCAGTTCTTC. This gives the protein CASSEALTGNEQFF. The chain has TRBV2 and TRBJ2-1, with D unresolved. This CDR3 contains 14 residues. V was cut by 0 bases and J by 7 bases, with 10 bases left in between. The germline gives CDR1 SNHLY, CDR2 FYNNEI.

The V gene is TRBV11-3, the J gene TRBJ2-3; unclear D gene. V gave up 5 bases and J gave up 0 bases, with 6 bases separating them. This CDR3 is built from 13 residues. CDR1 SGHNT and CDR2 YENEEA come from the germline V gene. The CDR3: CASSTESTDTQYF. CDR3 nucleotides: TGTGCCAGCAGCACAGAGAGCACAGATACGCAGTATTTT.